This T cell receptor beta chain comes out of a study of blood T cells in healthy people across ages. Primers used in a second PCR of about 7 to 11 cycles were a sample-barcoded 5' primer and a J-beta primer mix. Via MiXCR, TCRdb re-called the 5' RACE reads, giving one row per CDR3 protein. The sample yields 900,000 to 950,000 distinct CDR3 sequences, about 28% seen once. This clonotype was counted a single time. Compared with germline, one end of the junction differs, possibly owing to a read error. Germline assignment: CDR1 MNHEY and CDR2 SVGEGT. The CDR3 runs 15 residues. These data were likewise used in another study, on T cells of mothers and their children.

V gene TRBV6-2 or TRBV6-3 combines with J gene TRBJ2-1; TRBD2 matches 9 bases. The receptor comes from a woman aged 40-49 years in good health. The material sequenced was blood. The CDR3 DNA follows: TGTGCCAGAAGTTACGGCGGGGGGGGCCAGAATGAGCAGTTCTTC. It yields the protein CARSYGGGGQNEQFF.